What follows is one TCR beta chain and its context. The sample originates from a study of cytomegalovirus exposure and HLA in healthy donors. Researchers ran the PCR with 60 Vbeta and 13 Jbeta primers. The data were produced by immunoSEQ multiplex PCR, yet TCRdb's version contains in-frame clones alone and is incomplete. The table has some 96,000 clones, around 64% seen once. Between the trimmed V and J ends, which lost 0 bases and 4 bases, there was a span of 5 bases. The CDR3 length is 13 residues. Per the germline V gene, CDR1 is SGDLS and CDR2 is YYNGEE. The sample taken for sequencing was PBMCs. This receptor was obtained from a man aged 60 to 75 in good health and CMV-seronegative. The chain uses TRBV9 and TRBJ1-3; no clear D. CDR3 coding DNA: TGTGCCAGCAGCGTAGTCGAGGGAAACACCATATATTTT. Encoded protein: CASSVVEGNTIYF.